A single sample gave rise to the 8 T cell receptor beta chains below, sequenced in a study of T cell clonality in common variable immunodeficiency. Libraries were prepared by immunoSEQ multiplex PCR; TCRdb keeps only in-frame clonotypes and omits some of them. This table holds 25,000 to 35,000 clones with no singletons; the top ten claim around 13%. The sequenced sample was peripheral blood mononuclear cells. The receptors come from a person between 18 and 75 years old in good health.

This clone ranks as large. Read data end 3 residues before the CDR3 end; the end is taken from the germline J gene. The chain uses TRBV5-6 and TRBJ2-5; 7 bases are a match to TRBD2. J lost 4 bases, V lost 5 bases, and 8 bases had no gene match. The CDR3 contains 14 residues. Per germline, CDR1 SGHDT and CDR2 YYEEEE. The CDR3 region is CASSPGWGGETQYF. CDR3 DNA, as far as it was read: TGTGCCAGCAGTCCTGGGTGGGGGGGAGAGACC.

This clone occurred many times. The read ends 3 residues shy of where the CDR3 ends; the end is completed using the germline J gene. The V gene is TRBV18, the J gene TRBJ1-4, with D tentatively TRBD1 (6 bases). V lost 3 bases and J lost 8, with 19 bases in between. There are 16 residues in the CDR3. Looked up from germline, CDR1 is KGHSH and CDR2 is LQKENI. This chain's CDR3 is CASSPLTLGGGEKLFF. The CDR3 DNA, read in part, is TGTGCCAGCTCACCCCTCACCCTGGGGGGGGGCGAAAAA.

In its sample, this clone was seen many times. With the read ending 3 residues before the CDR3 end, the germline J gene is used to fill in that end. V gene TRBV19 combines with J gene TRBJ2-3, with TRBD1 matching 7 bases. Germline CDR1 reads LNHDA; CDR2 reads SQIVND (reference sequence). The CDR3 is 14 amino acids. With 4 bases clipped from V and 3 bases from J, the junction kept 4 bases outside the gene matches. The DNA read from the CDR3 is TGTGCCAGTAGTAGGAGACAGGGAACAGATACG. Its protein is CASSRRQGTDT. The CDR3 as a whole reads CASSRRQGTDTQYF.

This clone was found a few times. CDR3 protein: CSARSGGANYNEQFF. Partial CDR3 DNA: TGCAGTGCTAGGAGCGGGGGGGCCAACTACAATGAG. V is TRBV20-1 and J is TRBJ2-1; 10 positions match TRBD2. The read stops 3 residues short of the end of the CDR3; the missing end is completed from the germline J gene. The ends lost 3 bases at V and 3 bases at J; junction bases unmatched: 5. This CDR3 region has 15 residues. Per germline, CDR1 DFQATT and CDR2 SNEGSKA (reference sequence).

This clone was found many times. The CDR3 end is not reached by the read, which stops 3 residues before it; the germline J gene fills it in. The chain joins TRBV6-2 or TRBV6-3 to TRBJ2-1; D gene ambiguous. This CDR3 spans 13 amino acids. V lost 4 bases and J lost 3, with 7 bases in between. The V gene's germline CDR1 is MNHEY and CDR2 SVGEGT. CDR3 region: CASSWSVYNEQFF. The CDR3 bases that were read are TGTGCCAGCAGTTGGTCAGTCTACAATGAG.

This clone was detected many times. The read gets to within 3 residues of the CDR3 end, and the germline J gene fills in the rest. The V and J genes are TRBV29-1 and TRBJ1-1; a possible D gene is TRBD1 (6 bases). Germline CDR1 is SQVTM and CDR2 is ANQGSEA. The CDR3 has 11 amino acids. The chain's CDR3 is CSVEPQGKAFF. Incomplete CDR3 DNA: TGCAGCGTTGAACCCCAGGGGAAA.

This clone appeared many times. The read ends 3 residues early relative to the CDR3; the germline J gene fills the gap. This chain joins TRBV7-3 and TRBJ2-3; unclear D gene. In germline, CDR1 is SGHTA, CDR2 FQGTGA. This CDR3 is 13 amino acids long. Trimming stripped 4 bases from V and 1 base from J, with 6 bases between. Here the CDR3 reads CASSSTGTDTQYF. CDR3 bases read: TGTGCCAGCAGCTCCACTGGCACAGATACG.

Ten or more counts support this clone. The read gets to within 3 residues of the CDR3 end, and the germline J gene fills in the rest. This chain links TRBV7-7 with TRBJ2-1; maybe TRBD1 (6 bases). Trimming left V 1 base short and J 0 bases short, with 7 bases between. Germline V gene data show CDR1 as SSHAT and CDR2 as FNYEAQ (reference sequence). This CDR3 is built from 15 residues. The sequenced CDR3 bases are TGTGCCAGCAGCTTAGAAGGGGGCTCCTACAATGAG. It specifies CASSLEGGSYNE. The full CDR3 protein is CASSLEGGSYNEQFF.